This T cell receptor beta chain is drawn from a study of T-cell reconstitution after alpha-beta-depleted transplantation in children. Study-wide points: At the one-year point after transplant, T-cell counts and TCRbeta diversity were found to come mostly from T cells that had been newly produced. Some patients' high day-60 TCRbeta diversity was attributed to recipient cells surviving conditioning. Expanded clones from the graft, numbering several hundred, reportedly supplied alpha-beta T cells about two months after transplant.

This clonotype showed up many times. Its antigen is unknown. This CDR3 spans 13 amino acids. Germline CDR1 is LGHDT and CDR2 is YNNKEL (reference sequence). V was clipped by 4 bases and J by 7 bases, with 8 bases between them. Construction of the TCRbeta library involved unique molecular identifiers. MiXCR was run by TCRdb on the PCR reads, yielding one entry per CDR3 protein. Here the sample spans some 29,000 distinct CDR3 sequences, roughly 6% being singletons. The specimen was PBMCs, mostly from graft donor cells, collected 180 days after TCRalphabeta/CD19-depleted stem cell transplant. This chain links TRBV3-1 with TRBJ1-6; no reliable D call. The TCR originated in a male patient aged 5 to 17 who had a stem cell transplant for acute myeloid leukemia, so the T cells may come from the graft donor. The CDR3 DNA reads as TGTGCCAGCAGCCCTTCCCCCAATTCACCCCTCCACTTT. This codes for CASSPSPNSPLHF.